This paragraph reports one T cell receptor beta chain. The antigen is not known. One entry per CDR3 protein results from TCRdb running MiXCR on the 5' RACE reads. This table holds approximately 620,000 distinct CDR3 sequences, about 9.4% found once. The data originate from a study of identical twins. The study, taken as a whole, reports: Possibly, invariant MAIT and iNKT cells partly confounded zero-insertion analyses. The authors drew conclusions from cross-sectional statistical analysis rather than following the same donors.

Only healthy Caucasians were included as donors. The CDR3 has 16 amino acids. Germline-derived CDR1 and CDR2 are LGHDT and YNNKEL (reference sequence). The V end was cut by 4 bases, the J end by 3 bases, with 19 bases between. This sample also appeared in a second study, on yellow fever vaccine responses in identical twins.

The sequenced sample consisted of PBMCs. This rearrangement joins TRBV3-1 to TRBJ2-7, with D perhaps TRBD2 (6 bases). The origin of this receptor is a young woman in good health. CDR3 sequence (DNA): TGTGCCAGCAGCCGCAAAGGGGCGGGACGCTACTACGAGCAGTACTTC. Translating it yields CASSRKGAGRYYEQYF.